This T cell receptor beta chain appears in the sequencing data of a study of beta chain features in type 1 diabetes. For the study at large: Sorted cells examined across all samples numbered around 100 million. Study observations and caveats: Whether HLA type affects TCRB rearrangement stayed undetermined in the present work. Type 1 diabetes patients showed a moderate but significant shortening of TCRB CDR3s in all four CD4+ subsets.

A single heparinised blood sample, averaging roughly 100 mL, was obtained per donor. Isolated RNA was reverse transcribed in full, so expressed TCRB transcripts were sequenced. Only in-frame clones appear in the TCRdb table, and some are missing; sequencing was by immunoSEQ multiplex PCR. The sample yields about 900,000 clones, roughly 15% seen once. Looked up from germline, CDR1 is SGHVS and CDR2 is FQNEAQ. The V gene end was trimmed by 5 bases and the J gene end by 6 bases; junction bases not matched to a gene: 3. The CDR3 has 13 residues. With regard to this clone: Its antigen remains unidentified.

The receptor was derived from a woman under 30 in good health. V gene TRBV7-8 combines with J gene TRBJ2-1, with 8 bases that match TRBD2. The sequencing input was naive CD4+ T cells from blood. The CDR3 reads CASSPGTSNEQFF. In nucleotides, the CDR3 is TGTGCCAGCAGCCCCGGGACTAGCAATGAGCAGTTCTTC.